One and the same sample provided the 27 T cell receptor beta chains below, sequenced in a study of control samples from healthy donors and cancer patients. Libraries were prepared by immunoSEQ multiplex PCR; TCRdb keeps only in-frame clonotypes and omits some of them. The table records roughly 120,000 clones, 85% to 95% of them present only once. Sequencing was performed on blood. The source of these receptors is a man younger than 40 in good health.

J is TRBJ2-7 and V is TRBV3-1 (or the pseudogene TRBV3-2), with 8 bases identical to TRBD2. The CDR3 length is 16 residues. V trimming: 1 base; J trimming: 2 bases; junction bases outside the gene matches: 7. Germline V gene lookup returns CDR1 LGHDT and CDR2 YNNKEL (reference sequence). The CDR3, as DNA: TGTGCCAGCAGCCAAGTTCGGGCCGGGGGGGCCTACGAGCAGTACTTC. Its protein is CASSQVRAGGAYEQYF.

Here the CDR3 reads CASSNRRVASGSTDTQYF. The CDR3 DNA reads TGCGCCAGCAGTAACCGGAGGGTGGCTAGCGGAAGCACAGATACGCAGTATTTT. This rearrangement joins TRBV10-2 to TRBJ2-3; 7 positions agree with TRBD2. Germline V gene sequence: CDR1 WSHSY, CDR2 SAAADI. J was trimmed by 0 bases and V by 5 bases; bases with no gene match: 14. This CDR3 has 18 amino acids.

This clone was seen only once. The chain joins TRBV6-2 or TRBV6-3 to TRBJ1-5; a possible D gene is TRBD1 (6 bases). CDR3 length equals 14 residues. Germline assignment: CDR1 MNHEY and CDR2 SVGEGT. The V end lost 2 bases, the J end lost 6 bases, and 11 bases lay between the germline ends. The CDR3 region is CASSYGGWGQPQHF. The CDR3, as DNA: TGTGCCAGCAGTTACGGGGGCTGGGGTCAGCCCCAGCATTTT.

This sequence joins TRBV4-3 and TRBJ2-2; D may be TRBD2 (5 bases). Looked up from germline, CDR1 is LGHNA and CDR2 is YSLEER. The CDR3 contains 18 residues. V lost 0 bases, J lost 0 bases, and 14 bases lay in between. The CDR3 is CASSQDDYSRPNTGELFF. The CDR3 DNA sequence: TGCGCCAGCAGCCAAGATGACTATAGTAGACCGAACACCGGGGAGCTGTTTTTT.

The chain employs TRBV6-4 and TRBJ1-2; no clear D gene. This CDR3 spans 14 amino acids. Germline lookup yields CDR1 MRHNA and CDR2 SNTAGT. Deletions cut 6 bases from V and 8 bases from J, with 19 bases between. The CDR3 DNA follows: TGTGCCAGCAGACCCGACGGTGCAATAGGGGGCTACACCTTC. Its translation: CASRPDGAIGGYTF.

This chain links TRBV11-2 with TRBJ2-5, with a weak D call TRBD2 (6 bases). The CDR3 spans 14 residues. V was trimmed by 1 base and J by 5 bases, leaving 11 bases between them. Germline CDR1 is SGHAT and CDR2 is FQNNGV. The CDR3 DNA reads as TGTGCCAGCAGCTTAGTGTTAGGGAGGGAGACCCAGTACTTC. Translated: CASSLVLGRETQYF.

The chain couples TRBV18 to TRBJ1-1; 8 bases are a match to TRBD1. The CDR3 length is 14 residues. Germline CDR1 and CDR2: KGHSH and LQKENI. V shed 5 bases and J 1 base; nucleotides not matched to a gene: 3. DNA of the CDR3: TGTGCCAGCTCATCCGGGACAGGGAACACTGAAGCTTTCTTT. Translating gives CASSSGTGNTEAFF.

CDR3 residues: CASRGTGQGNTGELFF. CDR3 DNA sequence: TGTGCCAGCAGGGGGACGGGACAGGGGAACACCGGGGAGCTGTTTTTT. The chain carries TRBV5-5 and TRBJ2-2; TRBD1 matches at 9 bases. Germline V CDR1 and CDR2: SGHKS, YYEKEE (reference sequence). The CDR3 has 16 residues. J lost 1 base, V lost 5 bases, and 6 bases had no gene match.

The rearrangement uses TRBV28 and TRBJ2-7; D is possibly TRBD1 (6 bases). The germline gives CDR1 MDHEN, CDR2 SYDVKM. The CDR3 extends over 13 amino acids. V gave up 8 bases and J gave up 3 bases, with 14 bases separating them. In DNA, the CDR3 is TGTGCCAGCCGGGCGACCAGGGGCTACGAGCAGTACTTC. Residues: CASRATRGYEQYF. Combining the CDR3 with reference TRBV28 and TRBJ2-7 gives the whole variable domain DVKVTQSSRYLVKRTGEKVFLECVQDMDHENMFWYRQDPGLGLRLIYFSYDVKMKEKGDIPEGYSVSREKKERFSLILESASTNQTSMYLCASRATRGYEQYFGPGTRLTVT.

The CDR3 sequence is CASSSGRGDQPQHF. CDR3 DNA sequence: TGTGCCAGCAGCTCAGGACGGGGTGATCAGCCCCAGCATTTT. V gene TRBV6-2 or TRBV6-3 combines with J gene TRBJ1-5; D uncertain. The ends were cut back, 6 bases at V and 5 bases at J, with 14 bases in the middle. The CDR3 is 14 residues long. CDR1 MNHEY and CDR2 SVGEGT come from the germline V gene.

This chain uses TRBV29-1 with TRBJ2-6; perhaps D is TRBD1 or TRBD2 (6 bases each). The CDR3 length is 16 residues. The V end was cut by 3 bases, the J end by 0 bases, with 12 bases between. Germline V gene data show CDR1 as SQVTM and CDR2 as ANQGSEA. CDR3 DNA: TGCAGCGTTGAGGGGGGCCTGAACTCTGGGGCCAACGTCCTGACTTTC. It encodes CSVEGGLNSGANVLTF.

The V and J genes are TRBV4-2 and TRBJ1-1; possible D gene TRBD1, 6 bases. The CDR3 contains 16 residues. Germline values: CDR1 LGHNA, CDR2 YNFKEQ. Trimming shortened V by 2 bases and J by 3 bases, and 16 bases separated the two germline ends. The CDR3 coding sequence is TGTGCCAGCAGCCAACTGGGGGGGGGCGCATACACTGAAGCTTTCTTT. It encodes CASSQLGGGAYTEAFF.

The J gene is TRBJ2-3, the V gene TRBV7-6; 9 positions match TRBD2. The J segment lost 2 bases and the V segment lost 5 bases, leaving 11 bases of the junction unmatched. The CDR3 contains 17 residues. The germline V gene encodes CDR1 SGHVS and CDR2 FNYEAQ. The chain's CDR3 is CASSQGSGGIFTDTQYF. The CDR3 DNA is TGTGCCAGCAGCCAGGGTAGCGGGGGCATATTCACAGATACGCAGTATTTT.

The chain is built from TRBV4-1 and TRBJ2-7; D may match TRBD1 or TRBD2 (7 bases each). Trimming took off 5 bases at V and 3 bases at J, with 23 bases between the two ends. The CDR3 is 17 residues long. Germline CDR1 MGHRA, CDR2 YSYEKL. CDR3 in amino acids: CASSRGRGRITNYEQYF. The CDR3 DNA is TGCGCCAGCAGCAGGGGGAGGGGGCGGATAACGAACTACGAGCAGTACTTC.

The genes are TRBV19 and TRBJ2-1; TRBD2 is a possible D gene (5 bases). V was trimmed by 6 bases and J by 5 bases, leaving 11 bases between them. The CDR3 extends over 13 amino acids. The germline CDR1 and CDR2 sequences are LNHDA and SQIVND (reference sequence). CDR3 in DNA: TGTGCCAGTAGCGGGATATACAACAATGAGCAGTTCTTC. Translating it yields CASSGIYNNEQFF.

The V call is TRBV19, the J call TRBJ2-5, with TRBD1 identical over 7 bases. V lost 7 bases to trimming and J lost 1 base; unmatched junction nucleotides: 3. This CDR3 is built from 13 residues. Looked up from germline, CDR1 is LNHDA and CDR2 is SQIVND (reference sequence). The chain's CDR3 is CASTRTGQETQYF. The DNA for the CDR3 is TGTGCCAGTACCAGGACAGGCCAAGAGACCCAGTACTTC. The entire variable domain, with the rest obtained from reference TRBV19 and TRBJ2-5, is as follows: DGGITQSPKYLFRKEGQNVTLSCEQNLNHDAMYWYRQDPGQGLRLIYYSQIVNDFQKGDIAEGYSVSREKKESFPLTVTSAQKNPTAFYLCASTRTGQETQYFGPGTRLLVL.

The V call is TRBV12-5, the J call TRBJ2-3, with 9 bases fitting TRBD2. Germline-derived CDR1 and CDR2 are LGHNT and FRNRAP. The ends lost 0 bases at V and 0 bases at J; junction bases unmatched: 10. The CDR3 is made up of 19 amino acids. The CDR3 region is CASGLVPDSGGTSTDTQYF. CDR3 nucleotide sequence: TGTGCTAGTGGTTTGGTACCTGATAGCGGGGGAACTAGCACAGATACGCAGTATTTT.

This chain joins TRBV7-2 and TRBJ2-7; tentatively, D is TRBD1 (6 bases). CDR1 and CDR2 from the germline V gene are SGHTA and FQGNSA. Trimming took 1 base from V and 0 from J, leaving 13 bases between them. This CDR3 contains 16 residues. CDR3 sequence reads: CASSLGPGESSYEQYF. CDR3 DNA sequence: TGTGCCAGCAGCTTAGGTCCAGGGGAGAGCTCCTACGAGCAGTACTTC.

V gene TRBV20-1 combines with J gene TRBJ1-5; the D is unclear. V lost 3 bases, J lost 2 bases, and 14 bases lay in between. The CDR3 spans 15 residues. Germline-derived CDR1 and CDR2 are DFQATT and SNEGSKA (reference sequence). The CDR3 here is CSASVEERGNQPQHF. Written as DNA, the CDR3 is TGCAGTGCTAGTGTAGAGGAAAGGGGCAATCAGCCCCAGCATTTT.

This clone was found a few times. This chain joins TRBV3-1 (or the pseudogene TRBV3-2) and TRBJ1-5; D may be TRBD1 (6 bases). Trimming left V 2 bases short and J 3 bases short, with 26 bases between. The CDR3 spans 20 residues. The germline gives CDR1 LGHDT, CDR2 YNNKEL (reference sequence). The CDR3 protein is CASSQNYYIQGKNYNQPQHF. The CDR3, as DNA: TGTGCCAGCAGCCAAAACTACTATATTCAGGGGAAGAATTACAATCAGCCCCAGCATTTT.

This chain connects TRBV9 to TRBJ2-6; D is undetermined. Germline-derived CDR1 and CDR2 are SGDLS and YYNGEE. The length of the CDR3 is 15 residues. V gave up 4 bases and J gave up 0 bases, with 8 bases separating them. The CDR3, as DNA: TGTGCCAGCAGCCGAGAGAGCTCTGGGGCCAACGTCCTGACTTTC. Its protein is CASSRESSGANVLTF.

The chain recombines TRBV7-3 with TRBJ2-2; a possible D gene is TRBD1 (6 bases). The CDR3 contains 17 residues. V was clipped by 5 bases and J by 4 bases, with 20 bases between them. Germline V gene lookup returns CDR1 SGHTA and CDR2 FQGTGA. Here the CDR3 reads CASSPGPDRRGTGELFF. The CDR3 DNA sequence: TGTGCCAGCAGCCCGGGGCCTGACAGGAGAGGCACCGGGGAGCTGTTTTTT.

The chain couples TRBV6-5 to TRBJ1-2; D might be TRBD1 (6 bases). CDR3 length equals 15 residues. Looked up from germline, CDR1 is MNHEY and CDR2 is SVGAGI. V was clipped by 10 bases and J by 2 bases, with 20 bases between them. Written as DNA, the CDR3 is TGTGCCACCCGGGACACCCGAACGGCCAACTATGGCTACACCTTC. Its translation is CATRDTRTANYGYTF.

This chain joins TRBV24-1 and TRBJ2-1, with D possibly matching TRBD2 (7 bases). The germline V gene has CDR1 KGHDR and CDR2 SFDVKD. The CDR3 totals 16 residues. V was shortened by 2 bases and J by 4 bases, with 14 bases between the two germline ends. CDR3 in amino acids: CATSDSAGAGYNEQFF. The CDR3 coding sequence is TGTGCCACCAGTGATTCCGCGGGGGCAGGGTACAATGAGCAGTTCTTC.

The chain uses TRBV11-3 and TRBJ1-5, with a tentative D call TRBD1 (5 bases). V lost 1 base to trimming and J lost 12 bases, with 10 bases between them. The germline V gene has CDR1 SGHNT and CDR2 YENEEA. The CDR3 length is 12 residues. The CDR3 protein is CASSLVRGIQHF. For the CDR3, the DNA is TGTGCCAGCAGCTTAGTGAGGGGCATCCAGCATTTT.

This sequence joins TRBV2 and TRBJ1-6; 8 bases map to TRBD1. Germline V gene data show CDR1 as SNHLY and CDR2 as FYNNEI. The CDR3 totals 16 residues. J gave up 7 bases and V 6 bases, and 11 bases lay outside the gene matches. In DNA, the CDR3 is TGTGCCAGCAGCCAAAGGGGGAGACAGGGGAATTCACCCCTCCACTTT. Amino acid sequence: CASSQRGRQGNSPLHF.

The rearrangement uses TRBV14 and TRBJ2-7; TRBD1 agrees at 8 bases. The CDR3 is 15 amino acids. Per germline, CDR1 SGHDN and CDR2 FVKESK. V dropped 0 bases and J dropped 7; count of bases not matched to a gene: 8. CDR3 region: CASSQEGQGQAEQYF. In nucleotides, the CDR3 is TGTGCCAGCAGCCAAGAAGGACAGGGTCAAGCGGAGCAGTACTTC.